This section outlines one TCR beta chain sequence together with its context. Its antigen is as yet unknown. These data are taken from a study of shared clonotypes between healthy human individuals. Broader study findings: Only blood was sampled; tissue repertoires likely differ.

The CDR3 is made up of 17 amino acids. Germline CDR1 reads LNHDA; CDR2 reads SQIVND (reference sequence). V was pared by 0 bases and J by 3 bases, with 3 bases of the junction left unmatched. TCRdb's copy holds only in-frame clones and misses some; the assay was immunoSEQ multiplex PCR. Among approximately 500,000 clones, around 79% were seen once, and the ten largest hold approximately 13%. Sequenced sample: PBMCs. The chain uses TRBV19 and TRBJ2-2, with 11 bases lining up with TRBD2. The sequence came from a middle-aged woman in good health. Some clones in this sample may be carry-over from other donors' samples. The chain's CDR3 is CASSIEGTSGDTGELFF. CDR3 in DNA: TGTGCCAGTAGTATAGAAGGGACTAGCGGAGACACCGGGGAGCTGTTTTTT.